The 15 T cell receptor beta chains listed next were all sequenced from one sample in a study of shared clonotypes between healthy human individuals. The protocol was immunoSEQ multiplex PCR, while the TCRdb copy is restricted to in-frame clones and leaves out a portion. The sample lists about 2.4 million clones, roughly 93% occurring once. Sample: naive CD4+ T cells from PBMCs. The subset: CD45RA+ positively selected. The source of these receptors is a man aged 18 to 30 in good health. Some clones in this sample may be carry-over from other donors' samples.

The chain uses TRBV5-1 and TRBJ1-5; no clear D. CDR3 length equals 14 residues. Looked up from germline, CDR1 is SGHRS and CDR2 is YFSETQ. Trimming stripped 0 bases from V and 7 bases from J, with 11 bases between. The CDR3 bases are TGCGCCAGCAGCTTGGGGCCTCCGGGACAGCCCCAGCATTTT. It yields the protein CASSLGPPGQPQHF.

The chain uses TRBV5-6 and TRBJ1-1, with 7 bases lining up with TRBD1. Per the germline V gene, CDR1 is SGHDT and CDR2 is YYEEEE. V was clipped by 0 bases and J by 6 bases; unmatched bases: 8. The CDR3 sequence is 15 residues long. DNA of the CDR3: TGTGCCAGCAGCTTGGTGGGACAGCCTTCCGCTGAAGCTTTCTTT. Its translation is CASSLVGQPSAEAFF.

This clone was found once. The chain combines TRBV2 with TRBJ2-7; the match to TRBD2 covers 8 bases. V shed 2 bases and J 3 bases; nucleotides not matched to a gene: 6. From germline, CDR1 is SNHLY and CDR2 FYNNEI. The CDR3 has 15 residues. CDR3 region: CASSERVAGNYEQYF. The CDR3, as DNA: TGTGCCAGCAGTGAAAGGGTAGCGGGAAACTACGAGCAGTACTTC.

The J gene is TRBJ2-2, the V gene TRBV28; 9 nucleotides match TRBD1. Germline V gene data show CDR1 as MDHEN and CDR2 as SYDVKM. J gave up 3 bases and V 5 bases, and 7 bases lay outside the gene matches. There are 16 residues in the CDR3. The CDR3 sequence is CASSRSWTGDTGELFF. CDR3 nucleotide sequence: TGTGCCAGCAGTCGTTCCTGGACAGGGGACACCGGGGAGCTGTTTTTT.

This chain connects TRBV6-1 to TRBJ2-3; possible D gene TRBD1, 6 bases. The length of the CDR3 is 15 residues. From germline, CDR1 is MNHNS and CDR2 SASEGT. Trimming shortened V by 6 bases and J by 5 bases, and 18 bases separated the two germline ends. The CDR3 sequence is CASSTQPKTGDTQYF. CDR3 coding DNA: TGTGCCAGCAGCACCCAACCAAAGACAGGAGATACGCAGTATTTT.

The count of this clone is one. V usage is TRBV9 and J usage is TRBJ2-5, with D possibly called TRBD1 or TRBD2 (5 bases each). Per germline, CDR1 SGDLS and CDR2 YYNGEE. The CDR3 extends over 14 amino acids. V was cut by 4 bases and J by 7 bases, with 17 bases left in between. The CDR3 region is CASSPSSGTSTQYF. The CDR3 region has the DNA TGTGCCAGCAGCCCATCCTCCGGGACGTCGACCCAGTACTTC. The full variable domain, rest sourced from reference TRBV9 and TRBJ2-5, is DSGVTQTPKHLITATGQRVTLRCSPRSGDLSVYWYQQSLDQGLQFLIQYYNGEERAKGNILERFSAQQFPDLHSELNLSSLELGDSALYFCASSPSSGTSTQYFGPGTRLLVL.

CDR3 region: CSVEMLTNRGETQYF. The CDR3 DNA follows: TGCAGCGTTGAAATGTTGACAAACCGTGGAGAGACCCAGTACTTC. This sequence joins TRBV29-1 and TRBJ2-5; D uncertain. The germline V gene has CDR1 SQVTM and CDR2 ANQGSEA. The V end was cut by 2 bases, the J end by 4 bases, with 17 bases between. CDR3 size: 15 residues. The whole variable domain, filled in from reference TRBV29-1 and TRBJ2-5, reads SAVISQKPSRDICQRGTSLTIQCQVDSQVTMMFWYRQQPGQSLTLIATANQGSEATYESGFVIDKFPISRPNLTFSTLTVSNMSPEDSSIYLCSVEMLTNRGETQYFGPGTRLLVL.

This CDR3 is CASSLTENYEQYF. The CDR3 DNA is TGTGCCAGCAGCCTCACAGAGAACTACGAGCAGTACTTC. The genes are TRBV27 and TRBJ2-7; D unclear. V shed 6 bases and J shed 3 bases, with 12 bases lying between them. CDR3 length: 13 residues. Per the germline V gene, CDR1 is MNHEY and CDR2 is SMNVEV (reference sequence).

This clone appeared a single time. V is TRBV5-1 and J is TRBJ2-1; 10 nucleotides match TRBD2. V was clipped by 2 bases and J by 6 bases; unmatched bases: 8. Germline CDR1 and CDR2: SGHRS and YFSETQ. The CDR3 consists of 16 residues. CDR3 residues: CASSFILAGSFNEQFF. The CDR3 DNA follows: TGCGCCAGCAGCTTTATACTAGCGGGGTCTTTCAATGAGCAGTTCTTC.

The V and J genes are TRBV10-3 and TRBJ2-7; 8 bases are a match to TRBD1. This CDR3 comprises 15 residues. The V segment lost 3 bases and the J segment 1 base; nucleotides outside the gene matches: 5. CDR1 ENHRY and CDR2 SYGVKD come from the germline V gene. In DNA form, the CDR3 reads TGTGCCATCAGTGACCCCGGGACAGGATCCTACGAGCAGTACTTC. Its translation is CAISDPGTGSYEQYF.

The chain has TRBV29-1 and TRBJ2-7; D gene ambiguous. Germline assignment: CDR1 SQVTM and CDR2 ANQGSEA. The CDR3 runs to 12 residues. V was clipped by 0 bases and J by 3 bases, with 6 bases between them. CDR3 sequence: CSVEDFYYEQYF. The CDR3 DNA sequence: TGCAGCGTTGAAGATTTTTACTACGAGCAGTACTTC.

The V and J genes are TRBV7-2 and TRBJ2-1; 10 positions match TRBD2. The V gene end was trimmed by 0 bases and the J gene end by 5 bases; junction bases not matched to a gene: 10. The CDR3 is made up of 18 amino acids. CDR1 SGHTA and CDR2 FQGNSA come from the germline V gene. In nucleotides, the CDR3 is TGTGCCAGCAGCTTAGCGCGGACTAGCGGAGGGGGGAACAATGAGCAGTTCTTC. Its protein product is CASSLARTSGGGNNEQFF.

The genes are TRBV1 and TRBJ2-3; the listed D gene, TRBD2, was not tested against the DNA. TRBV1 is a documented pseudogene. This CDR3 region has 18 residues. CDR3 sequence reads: CTSSHERFGAGEGDTQYF. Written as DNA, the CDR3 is TGCACCAGCAGCCACGAAAGGTTCGGAGCGGGAGAGGGAGATACGCAGTATTTT.

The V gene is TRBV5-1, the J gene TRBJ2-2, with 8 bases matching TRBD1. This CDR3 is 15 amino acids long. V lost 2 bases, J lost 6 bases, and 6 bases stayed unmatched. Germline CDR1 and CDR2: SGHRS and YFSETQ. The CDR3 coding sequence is TGCGCCAGCAGCTTTGGGACAGGTGGATCCGGGGAGCTGTTTTTT. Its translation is CASSFGTGGSGELFF.

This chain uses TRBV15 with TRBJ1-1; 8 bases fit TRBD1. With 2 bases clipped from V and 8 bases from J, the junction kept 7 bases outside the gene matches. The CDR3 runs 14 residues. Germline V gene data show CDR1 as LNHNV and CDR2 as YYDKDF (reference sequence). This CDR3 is CATSRSPQGGEAFF. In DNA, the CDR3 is TGTGCCACCAGCAGATCCCCACAGGGGGGAGAAGCTTTCTTT.